One sample yielded the 16 T cell receptor beta chains listed below, sequenced in a study of PD-1 blockade in classical Hodgkin lymphoma. Each and every patient relapsed after autologous stem cell transplantation, and patients got differing brentuximab vedotin exposure. Assay: immunoSEQ multiplex PCR; the TCRdb copy retains only in-frame clones and omits some. The table records tens of thousands of clones, just under 80% of them present only once. Source: peripheral blood mononuclear cells (PBMCs), taken at baseline. The receptors stem from a human donor with classical Hodgkin lymphoma.

The chain carries TRBV7-8 and TRBJ1-1; possible D gene TRBD1, 6 bases. The CDR3 is 14 residues long. Germline V gene sequence: CDR1 SGHVS, CDR2 FQNEAQ. Trimming removed 5 bases from V and 5 bases from J, with 15 bases in between. The CDR3 coding sequence is TGTGCCAGCAGCCCCCACAGGGTTGGAACTGAAGCTTTCTTT. Its translation is CASSPHRVGTEAFF.

V usage is TRBV6-5 and J usage is TRBJ2-7; D is perhaps TRBD1 (5 bases). Germline V CDR1 and CDR2: MNHEY, SVGAGI. Trimming took 2 bases from V and 3 from J, leaving 8 bases between them. CDR3 size: 13 residues. The CDR3 loop is CASSYGANYEQYF. The CDR3 DNA follows: TGTGCCAGCAGTTACGGGGCAAACTACGAGCAGTACTTC.

CDR3 bases: TGTGCCAGCAGCCAGGGGACTCCAGATTATAATTCACCCCTCCACTTT. This translates into CASSQGTPDYNSPLHF. V and J are TRBV5-4 and TRBJ1-6; TRBD1 is a possible D gene (6 bases). CDR3 length equals 16 residues. The germline V gene encodes CDR1 SGHNT and CDR2 YYREEE (reference sequence). The V end was cut by 4 bases, the J end by 4 bases, with 15 bases between.

The genes are TRBV9 and TRBJ2-1; D perhaps matches TRBD2 (7 bases). Trimming took 3 bases from V and 0 from J, leaving 16 bases between them. CDR1 SGDLS and CDR2 YYNGEE come from the germline V gene. This CDR3 is built from 17 residues. This chain's CDR3 is CASSEEMRGGSYNEQFF. CDR3 in DNA: TGTGCCAGCAGCGAAGAGATGAGGGGGGGCTCCTACAATGAGCAGTTCTTC.

This chain links TRBV2 with TRBJ2-3, with unresolved D. The CDR3 covers 13 residues. V dropped 10 bases and J dropped 0 bases, with 11 bases sitting between them. Germline V CDR1 and CDR2: SNHLY, FYNNEI. CDR3: CATPGRSTDTQYF. For the CDR3, the DNA is TGTGCCACCCCCGGACGTAGCACAGATACGCAGTATTTT.

This clone was seen a single time. V is TRBV10-3 and J is TRBJ2-1; the match to TRBD2 covers 7 bases. The CDR3 has 13 residues. CDR1 is ENHRY, CDR2 SYGVKD, per germline. V lost 7 bases to trimming and J lost 2 bases; unmatched junction nucleotides: 2. Here the CDR3 DNA reads TGTGCCATCACCAGCGGGGCCTACAATGAGCAGTTCTTC. Its translation: CAITSGAYNEQFF.

The chain joins TRBV4-2 to TRBJ2-1, with TRBD1 matching over 7 bases. V lost 4 bases and J lost 12; bases outside the gene matches: 6. The germline V gene encodes CDR1 LGHNA and CDR2 YNFKEQ. CDR3 length: 12 amino acids. The CDR3 DNA is TGTGCCAGCAGCCCACAGGGGTCGCGGCAGTTCTTC. It codes for CASSPQGSRQFF.

This clone was counted only a few times. The chain joins TRBV6-5 to TRBJ1-1, with a tentative D call TRBD1 (5 bases). The CDR3 totals 14 residues. V dropped 3 bases and J dropped 4 bases, with 12 bases sitting between them. Looked up from germline, CDR1 is MNHEY and CDR2 is SVGAGI. CDR3 nucleotide sequence: TGTGCCAGCAGTTATGTTTCAGGGTTCACTGAAGCTTTCTTT. Translation: CASSYVSGFTEAFF.

This clone was observed a few times. The rearrangement links TRBV6-6 to TRBJ1-5; D not certain. The CDR3 runs 12 residues. CDR1 is MNHNY, CDR2 SVGAGI, per germline (reference sequence). The ends were cut back, 2 bases at V and 9 bases at J, with 8 bases in the middle. CDR3 sequence (DNA): TGTGCCAGCAGTTACAGGGCATCGCCCCAGCATTTT. This translates into CASSYRASPQHF.

Details on this clone: The junction and the germline gene differ at one end; a read error may be behind it. This sequence joins TRBV11-2 and TRBJ2-7; a weak D match, TRBD1 (6 bases). The CDR3 runs to 13 residues. CDR1 SGHAT and CDR2 FQNNGV come from the germline V gene. Written as DNA, the CDR3 is TGTGCCAGCAGCTTAGTAGTTCTGGGGGCCCTCGTATTC. Protein sequence: CASSLVVLGALVF.

This chain links TRBV2 with TRBJ2-7, with D possibly matching TRBD1 (5 bases). The CDR3 has 14 residues. CDR1 is SNHLY and CDR2 is FYNNEI in the germline V gene. Trimming took 7 bases from V and 6 from J, leaving 19 bases between them. The CDR3 DNA follows: TGTGCCAGCACCAGGGAAGGCCCAAGTGGCGAGCAGTACTTC. It yields the protein CASTREGPSGEQYF.

Worth noting for this clone: This is likely an artifact of a read error, given a far larger clone one base away. This rearrangement joins TRBV5-6 to TRBJ1-5; tentative D call: TRBD1 (5 bases). CDR1 and CDR2 from the germline V gene are SGHDT and YYEEEE. Trimming stripped 0 bases from V and 2 bases from J, with 9 bases between. The CDR3 extends over 15 amino acids. CDR3 nucleotide sequence: TGTGCCAGCAGCTTGGAGGGGTTGGGCAATCAGCCCCAGCATTTT. Its protein is CASSLEGLGNQPQHF.

This clone has more than one count but fewer than ten. V is TRBV19 and J is TRBJ1-2; TRBD1 is a possible D gene (5 bases). This CDR3 is built from 13 residues. V shed 9 bases and J shed 4 bases, with 15 bases lying between them. CDR1 LNHDA and CDR2 SQIVND come from the germline V gene (reference sequence). The CDR3 DNA reads TGTGCCAGCCACGGCGGACAAGTCTATGGCTACACCTTC. Its protein is CASHGGQVYGYTF.

The V call is TRBV11-3, the J call TRBJ2-7; either TRBD1 or TRBD2 may fit D (6 bases each). The V and J ends lost 5 bases and 3 bases respectively, with 20 bases between them. The V gene's germline CDR1 is SGHNT and CDR2 YENEEA. The CDR3 length is 16 residues. The CDR3 coding sequence is TGTGCCAGCAGCCCTGGGGGGCTCGGCGGTGGCTACGAGCAGTACTTC. Protein product: CASSPGGLGGGYEQYF.

This chain links TRBV19 with TRBJ1-1, with D possibly being TRBD1 (5 bases). The length of the CDR3 is 16 residues. Trimming cost V 3 bases and J 0 bases, with 14 bases left between them. Germline assignment: CDR1 LNHDA and CDR2 SQIVND (reference sequence). CDR3 in amino acids: CASSIDRSSMNTEAFF. In nucleotides, the CDR3 is TGTGCCAGTAGTATCGACAGAAGCTCCATGAACACTGAAGCTTTCTTT.

The chain recombines TRBV5-1 with TRBJ2-5, with 8 bases that match TRBD1. Germline loops: CDR1 SGHRS, CDR2 YFSETQ. V dropped 3 bases and J dropped 5; count of bases not matched to a gene: 3. The CDR3 sequence is 13 residues long. CDR3 protein: CASSWTGLETQYF. Here the CDR3 DNA reads TGCGCCAGCAGCTGGACAGGGTTGGAGACCCAGTACTTC.